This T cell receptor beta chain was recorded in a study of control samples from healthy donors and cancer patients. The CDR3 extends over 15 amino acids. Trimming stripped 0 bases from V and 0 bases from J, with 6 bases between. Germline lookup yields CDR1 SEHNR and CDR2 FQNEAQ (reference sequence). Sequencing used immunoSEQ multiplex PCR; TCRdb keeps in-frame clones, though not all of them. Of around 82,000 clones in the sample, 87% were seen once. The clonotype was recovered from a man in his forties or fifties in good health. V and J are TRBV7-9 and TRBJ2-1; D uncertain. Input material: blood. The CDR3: CASSLAVSSYNEQFF. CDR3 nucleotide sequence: TGTGCCAGCAGCTTAGCGGTTAGCTCCTACAATGAGCAGTTCTTC.